Listed below are T cell receptor beta chains from one sample, sequenced in a study of blood T cell repertoires in COVID-19. The assay was immunoSEQ multiplex PCR, and TCRdb's table has in-frame clones only and misses some. The sample gives around 620,000 clones, approximately 90% of which show up once; approximately 0.25% is in the top ten. Input material: peripheral blood. All receptors derive from a woman in her late teens or twenties with acute or convalescent COVID-19. CDR3s include the opening cysteine and the closing phenylalanine or tryptophan. A D gene is named only where the DNA matches it firmly. Rows may omit the clone size; those that give it use once, few, many or a size class.

>once|TRBJ1-2|NA|TRBV12-3/TRBV12-4
TGTGCCAGCAGTGCCGACAGCAACTATGGCTACACCTTC
CASSADSNYGYTF
>once|TRBJ2-2|TRBD2|TRBV6-1
TGTGCCAGCAGTGCTCGACTAGCGGGGGCCACCGGGGAGCTGTTTTTT
CASSARLAGATGELFF
>NA|TRBJ1-2|NA|TRBV4-1
TGCGCCAGCAGCCAAGTGTGGGGGGAACTGGGTGGCTACACCTTC
CASSQVWGELGGYTF
>NA|TRBJ1-2|TRBD1|TRBV4-1
TGCGCCAGCAGCCGGACACCCCGGGACAGGAATGGCTACACCTTC
CASSRTPRDRNGYTF
>NA|TRBJ1-1|TRBD1|TRBV9
TGTGCCAGCAGCGTAGATGAGCAGGGGGACACTGAAGCTTTCTTT
CASSVDEQGDTEAFF
>NA|TRBJ2-2|NA|TRBV5-1
TGCGCCAGCAGCTTGCCGCCGGACACCGGGGAGCTGTTTTTT
CASSLPPDTGELFF
>NA|TRBJ2-3|TRBD2|TRBV24-1
TGTGCCACCGGGCGGTCAGCTAGCGGGGGCACAGATACGCAGTATTTT
CATGRSASGGTDTQYF
>NA|TRBJ1-2|NA|TRBV20-1
TGCAGTGCTAGACAGGGTGATGGCTACACCTTC
CSARQGDGYTF
>NA|TRBJ1-5|NA|TRBV15
TGTGCCACCAGCAGAGGGGGCAGGATGGTTCAGCCCCAGCATTTT
CATSRGGRMVQPQHF
>NA|TRBJ1-5|NA|TRBV9
TGTGCCAGCAGCGTAGACGGGGGTGGGCAGCCCCAGCATTTT
CASSVDGGGQPQHF
>few|TRBJ1-2|TRBD1|TRBV7-9
TGTGCCAGCAGCTTCGACAGGGGACCGACCGGGGGCTACACCTTC
CASSFDRGPTGGYTF
>NA|TRBJ2-7|TRBD2|TRBV30
TGTGCCTGGAGTCTCGGGGGGGGCGAGCAGTACTTC
CAWSLGGGEQYF
>NA|TRBJ1-4|TRBD1|TRBV10-3
TGTGCCATCAGGAGACAGGGAGAGAATGAAAAACTGTTTTTT
CAIRRQGENEKLFF
>NA|TRBJ2-7|NA|TRBV9
TGTGCCAGCAGCGTAGACGGGGAGCAGTACTTC
CASSVDGEQYF
>NA|TRBJ2-2|TRBD1|TRBV6-5
TGTGCCAGCAGAACCGGACAGGGGTGGACCGGGGAGCTGTTTTTT
CASRTGQGWTGELFF
>NA|TRBJ1-6|NA|TRBV11-2
TGTGCCACCCAGGGGCAACGTGACCCCTCACCCCTCCACTTT
CATQGQRDPSPLHF
>few|TRBJ1-1|TRBD1|TRBV7-2
TGTGCCAGCATCTCGACAGGGGTTGCTGAAGCTTTCTTT
CASISTGVAEAFF
>NA|TRBJ1-1|NA|TRBV19
TGTGCCAGTAGTATAGCAAGCGGGATCACTGAAGCTTTCTTT
CASSIASGITEAFF
>NA|TRBJ2-2|TRBD1|TRBV19
TGTGCCAGTAGGATGGACAGGGGGCTTATAACCGGGGAGCTGTTTTTT
CASRMDRGLITGELFF
>NA|TRBJ2-1|NA|TRBV19
TGTGCCAGTAGTATACAGGGTTTTCGCTCCTACAATGAGCAGTTCTTC
CASSIQGFRSYNEQFF
>NA|TRBJ1-1|TRBD1|TRBV7-9
TGTGCCAGCAGCTTAGGTTACGGACAGGGGAACACTGAAGCTTTCTTT
CASSLGYGQGNTEAFF
>NA|TRBJ2-3|NA|TRBV6-5
TGTGCCAGCAGTTACTTAACCGGGACCCCCGGGGGAACGCAGTATTTT
CASSYLTGTPGGTQYF
>NA|TRBJ2-2|TRBD1|TRBV6-5
TGTGCCAGCGAGACAGGGGGCACCGGGGAGCTGTTTTTT
CASETGGTGELFF
>NA|TRBJ1-1|NA|TRBV5-6
TGTGCCAGCAGCTTCGCAAACATGAACACTGAAGCTTTCTTT
CASSFANMNTEAFF
>NA|TRBJ1-1|NA|TRBV6-5
TGTGCCAGCAGTCGGACAGCCACGAACACTGAAGCTTTCTTT
CASSRTATNTEAFF
>NA|TRBJ1-2|NA|TRBV5-5
TGTGCCAGCAGCTTGGGGGTTGGGGAGAATGGCTACACCTTC
CASSLGVGENGYTF
>NA|TRBJ2-7|TRBD1|TRBV11-2
TGTGCCAGCAGCTTCGGGACAGGGGGCTTCTACGAGCAGTACTTC
CASSFGTGGFYEQYF
>NA|TRBJ1-1|TRBD1|TRBV7-9
TGTGCCAGCAGCCCGAGGACAGGGGAGACTGAAGCTTTCTTT
CASSPRTGETEAFF
>NA|TRBJ1-2|TRBD1|TRBV25-1
TGTGCCAGCACCGAGACAGGGATCGGCTACACCTTC
CASTETGIGYTF
>NA|TRBJ1-5|NA|TRBV4-1
TGCGCCAGCAGCCAAGTCGTTGGCAGAAGCAATCAGCCCCAGCATTTT
CASSQVVGRSNQPQHF
>NA|TRBJ1-3|NA|TRBV29-1
TGCAGCGTTGGGGCAAGCTCTGGAAACACCATATATTTT
CSVGASSGNTIYF
>once|TRBJ2-1|NA|TRBV11-2
TGTGCCAGCATTTCATCCGGGATACTGTTCTTC
CASISSGILFF
>NA|TRBJ1-6|NA|TRBV27
TGTGCCAGCAGTTTATCCCAGGGGTCACCCCTCCACTTT
CASSLSQGSPLHF
>once|TRBJ1-3|NA|TRBV5-4
TGTGCCAGCAGCTTAGGGGGAAATTCTGGAAACACCATATATTTT
CASSLGGNSGNTIYF
>NA|TRBJ2-5|NA|TRBV10-2
TGCGCCAGCAGAGGGGGGGCCCAAGAGACCCAGTACTTC
CASRGGAQETQYF
>NA|TRBJ1-2|NA|TRBV5-1
TGCGCCAGCAGCTCCAGAGTGAACAGGAATAACTATGGCTACACCTTC
CASSSRVNRNNYGYTF
>NA|TRBJ1-2|NA|TRBV2
TGTGCCAGCAGTGAATCCCGGCGCTCGGGCACCTTC
CASSESRRSGTF
>once|TRBJ1-1|TRBD1|TRBV5-5
TGTGCCAGCAGCGGAAAACAGGGGGCGACTGAAGCTTTCTTT
CASSGKQGATEAFF
>few|TRBJ1-1|NA|TRBV20-1
TGCAGTGCCCACATGAACACTGAAGCTTTCTTT
CSAHMNTEAFF
>NA|TRBJ2-7|NA|TRBV10-3
TGTGCCATCAGCCGGGTCTCAACCTACGAGCAGTACTTC
CAISRVSTYEQYF
>NA|TRBJ2-7|NA|TRBV4-1
TGCGCCAGCAGCCCTTGGGGGATCACCTGGGGGGTGAAGGAGCAGTACTTC
CASSPWGITWGVKEQYF
>NA|TRBJ2-7|NA|TRBV4-3
TGCGCCAGCAGCGAAAACCAGGGCTACGAGCAGTACTTC
CASSENQGYEQYF
>few|TRBJ1-1|NA|TRBV27
TGTGCCAGCAGTTTATCATCGAGGAGCCAAGCTTTCTTT
CASSLSSRSQAFF
>NA|TRBJ1-2|TRBD1|TRBV18
TGTGCCAGCTCACCAAGTGCGAGACAGGGGTATGGCTACACCTTC
CASSPSARQGYGYTF
>NA|TRBJ1-1|NA|TRBV19
TGTGCCAGTAGTATCGGGACAACGAACACTGAAGCTTTCTTT
CASSIGTTNTEAFF
>NA|TRBJ2-5|TRBD2|TRBV3-1/TRBV3-2
TGTGCCAGCAGCCCTAGCGGAGGCGGGGAGACCCAGTACTTC
CASSPSGGGETQYF
>once|TRBJ2-7|TRBD1|TRBV29-1
TGCAGCGTTAGACAGGGGCTCTCCTACGAGCAGTACTTC
CSVRQGLSYEQYF
>few|TRBJ1-5|TRBD1|TRBV6-6
TGTGCCAGCAGTCCCAGGGACAGGGGGTTTGTGCGTCAGCCCCAGCATTTT
CASSPRDRGFVRQPQHF
>NA|TRBJ1-1|NA|TRBV19
TGTGCCAGTAGTATGTTCGTTGGCAGGGGCACTGAAGCTTTCTTT
CASSMFVGRGTEAFF
>NA|TRBJ2-3|NA|TRBV5-1
TGCGCCAGCAGCACTGCTCACACTACGAGCACAGATACGCAGTATTTT
CASSTAHTTSTDTQYF
>NA|TRBJ2-7|TRBD1|TRBV12-5
TGTGCTAGTGGTTTGGCCCTGGGACAGCAAAATTACGAGCAGTACTTC
CASGLALGQQNYEQYF
>NA|TRBJ2-2|TRBD1|TRBV24-1
TGTGCCACCAAGGACAGGGGAGACACCGGGGAGCTGTTTTTT
CATKDRGDTGELFF